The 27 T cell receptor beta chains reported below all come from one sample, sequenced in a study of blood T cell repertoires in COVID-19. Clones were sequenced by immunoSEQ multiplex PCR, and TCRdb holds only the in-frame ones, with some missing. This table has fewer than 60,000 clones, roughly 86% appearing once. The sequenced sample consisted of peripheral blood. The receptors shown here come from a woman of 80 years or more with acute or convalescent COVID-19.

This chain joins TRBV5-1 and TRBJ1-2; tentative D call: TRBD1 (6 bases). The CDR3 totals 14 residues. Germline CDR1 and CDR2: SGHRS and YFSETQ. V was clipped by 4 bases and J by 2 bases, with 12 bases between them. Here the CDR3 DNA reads TGCGCCAGCAGCCTAATGGACAGAAACTATGGCTACACCTTC. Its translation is CASSLMDRNYGYTF.

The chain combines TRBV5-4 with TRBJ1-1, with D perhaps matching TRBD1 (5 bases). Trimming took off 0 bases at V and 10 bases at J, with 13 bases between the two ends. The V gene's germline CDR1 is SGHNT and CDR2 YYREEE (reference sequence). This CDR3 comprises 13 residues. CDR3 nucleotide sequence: TGTGCCAGCAGCTTGGCCGGGGGGAAATCAGCTTTCTTT. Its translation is CASSLAGGKSAFF.

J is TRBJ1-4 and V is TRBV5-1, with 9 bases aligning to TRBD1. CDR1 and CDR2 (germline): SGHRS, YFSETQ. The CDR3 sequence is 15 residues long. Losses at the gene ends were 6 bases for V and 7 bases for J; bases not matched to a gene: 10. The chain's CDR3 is CASTLGQGRGEKLFF. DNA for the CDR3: TGCGCCAGCACCCTGGGACAGGGTCGAGGTGAAAAACTGTTTTTT.

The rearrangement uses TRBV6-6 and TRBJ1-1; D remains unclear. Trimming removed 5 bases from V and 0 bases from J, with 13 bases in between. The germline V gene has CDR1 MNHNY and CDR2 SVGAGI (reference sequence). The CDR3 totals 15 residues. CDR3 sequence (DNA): TGTGCCAGCAGTACGCGGGGTCCAATGAACACTGAAGCTTTCTTT. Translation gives CASSTRGPMNTEAFF.

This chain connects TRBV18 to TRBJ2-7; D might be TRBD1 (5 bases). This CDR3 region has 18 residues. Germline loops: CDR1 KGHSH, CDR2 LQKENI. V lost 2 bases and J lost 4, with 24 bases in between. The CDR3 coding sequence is TGTGCCAGCTCACCAATGCCGGGCAATCAGGGTTCCTTATACGAGCAGTACTTC. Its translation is CASSPMPGNQGSLYEQYF.

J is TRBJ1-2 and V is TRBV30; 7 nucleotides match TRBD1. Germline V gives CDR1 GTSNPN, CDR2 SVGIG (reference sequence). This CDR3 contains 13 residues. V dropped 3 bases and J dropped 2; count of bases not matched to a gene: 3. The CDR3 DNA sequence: TGTGCCTGGAGACAGGGGCGGAACTATGGCTACACCTTC. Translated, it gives CAWRQGRNYGYTF.

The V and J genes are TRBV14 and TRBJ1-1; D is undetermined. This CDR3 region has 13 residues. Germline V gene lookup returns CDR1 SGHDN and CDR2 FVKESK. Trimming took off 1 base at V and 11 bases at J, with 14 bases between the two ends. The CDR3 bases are TGTGCCAGCAGCCAAGGGAGCGCTGTAAAGGCTTTCTTT. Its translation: CASSQGSAVKAFF.

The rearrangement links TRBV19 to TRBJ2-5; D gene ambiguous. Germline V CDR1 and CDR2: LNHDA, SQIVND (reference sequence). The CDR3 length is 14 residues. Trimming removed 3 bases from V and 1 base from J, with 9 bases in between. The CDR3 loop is CASSIGQLQETQYF. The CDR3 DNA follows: TGTGCCAGTAGTATTGGGCAGCTCCAAGAGACCCAGTACTTC.

CDR3 DNA: TGTGCCAGCAGCTTCATAGCCAGCAACTCTGGAAACACCATATATTTT. Protein product: CASSFIASNSGNTIYF. The V and J genes are TRBV5-5 and TRBJ1-3; unclear D gene. The CDR3 loop spans 16 amino acids. Germline V gene lookup returns CDR1 SGHKS and CDR2 YYEKEE (reference sequence). Deletions cut 2 bases from V and 0 bases from J, with 12 bases between.

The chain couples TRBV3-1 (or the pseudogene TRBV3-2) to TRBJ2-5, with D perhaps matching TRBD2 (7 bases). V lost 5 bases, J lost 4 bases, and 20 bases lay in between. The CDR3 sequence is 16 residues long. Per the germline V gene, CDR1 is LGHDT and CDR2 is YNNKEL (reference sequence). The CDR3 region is CASSVGGGIVIETQYF. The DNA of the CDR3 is TGTGCCAGCAGCGTAGGGGGGGGAATTGTAATAGAGACCCAGTACTTC.

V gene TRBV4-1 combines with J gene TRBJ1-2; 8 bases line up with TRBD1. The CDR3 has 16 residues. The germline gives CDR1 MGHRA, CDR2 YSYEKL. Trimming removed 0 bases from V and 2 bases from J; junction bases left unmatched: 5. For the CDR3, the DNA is TGCGCCAGCAGCCAAGATGGACAGGGACAGAACTATGGCTACACCTTC. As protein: CASSQDGQGQNYGYTF.

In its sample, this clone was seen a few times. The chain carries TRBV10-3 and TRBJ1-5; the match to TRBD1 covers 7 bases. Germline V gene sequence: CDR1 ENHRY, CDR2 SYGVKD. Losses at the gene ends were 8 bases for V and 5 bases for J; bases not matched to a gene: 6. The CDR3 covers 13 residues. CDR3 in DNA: TGTGCCATCGGACCTACAGGGGATCAGCCCCAGCATTTT. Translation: CAIGPTGDQPQHF.

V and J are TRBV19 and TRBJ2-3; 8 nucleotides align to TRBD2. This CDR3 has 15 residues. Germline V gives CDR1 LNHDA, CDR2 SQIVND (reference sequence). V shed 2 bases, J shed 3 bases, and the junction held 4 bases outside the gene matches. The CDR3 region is CASSILPGGTDTQYF. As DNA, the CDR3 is TGTGCCAGTAGTATATTACCGGGGGGGACAGATACGCAGTATTTT.

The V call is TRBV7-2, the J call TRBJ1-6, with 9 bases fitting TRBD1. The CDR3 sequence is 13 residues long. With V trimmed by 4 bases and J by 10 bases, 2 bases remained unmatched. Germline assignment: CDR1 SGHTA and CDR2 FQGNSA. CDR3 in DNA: TGTGCCAGCAGCTCGACAGGGGGATCACCCCTCCACTTT. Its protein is CASSSTGGSPLHF.

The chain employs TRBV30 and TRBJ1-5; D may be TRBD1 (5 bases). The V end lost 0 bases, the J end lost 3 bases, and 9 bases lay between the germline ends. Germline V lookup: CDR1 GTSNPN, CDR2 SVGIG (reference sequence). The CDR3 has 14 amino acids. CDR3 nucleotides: TGTGCCTGGAGTGTATTGACAGTCAATCAGCCCCAGCATTTT. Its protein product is CAWSVLTVNQPQHF.

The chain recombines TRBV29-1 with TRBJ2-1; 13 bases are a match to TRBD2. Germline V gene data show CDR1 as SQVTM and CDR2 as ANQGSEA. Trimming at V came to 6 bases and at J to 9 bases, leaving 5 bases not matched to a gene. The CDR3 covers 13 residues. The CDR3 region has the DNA TGCAGCGTGGGACTAGCGGGATTCGGTGAGCAGTTCTTC. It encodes CSVGLAGFGEQFF.

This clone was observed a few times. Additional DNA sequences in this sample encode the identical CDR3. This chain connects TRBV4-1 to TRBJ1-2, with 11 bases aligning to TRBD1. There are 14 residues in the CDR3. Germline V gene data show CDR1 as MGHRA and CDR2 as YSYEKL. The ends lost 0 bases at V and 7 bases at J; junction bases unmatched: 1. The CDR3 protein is CASSQEDRGPGYTF. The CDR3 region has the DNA TGCGCCAGCAGCCAAGAGGACAGGGGGCCTGGCTACACCTTC.

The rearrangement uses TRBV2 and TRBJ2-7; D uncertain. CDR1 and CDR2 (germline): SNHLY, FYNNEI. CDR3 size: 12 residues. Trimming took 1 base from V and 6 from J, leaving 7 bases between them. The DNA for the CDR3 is TGTGCCAGCAGTGAAGTCTCGGGCGAGCAGTACGTC. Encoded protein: CASSEVSGEQYV.

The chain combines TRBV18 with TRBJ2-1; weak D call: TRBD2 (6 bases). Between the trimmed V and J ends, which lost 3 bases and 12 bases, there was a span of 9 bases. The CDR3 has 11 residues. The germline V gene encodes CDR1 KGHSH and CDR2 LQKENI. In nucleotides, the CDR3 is TGTGCCAGCTCACCGGGACTCAGGCAGTTCTTC. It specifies CASSPGLRQFF.

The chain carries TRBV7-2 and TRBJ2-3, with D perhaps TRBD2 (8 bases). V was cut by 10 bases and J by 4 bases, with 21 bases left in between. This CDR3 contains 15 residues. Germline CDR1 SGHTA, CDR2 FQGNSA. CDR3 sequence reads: CATQGGLGASDTQYF. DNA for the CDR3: TGTGCCACCCAGGGGGGACTAGGAGCCTCAGATACGCAGTATTTT.

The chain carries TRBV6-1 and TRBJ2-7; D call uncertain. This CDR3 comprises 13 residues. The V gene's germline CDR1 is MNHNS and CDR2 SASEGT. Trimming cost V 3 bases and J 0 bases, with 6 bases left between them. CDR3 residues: CASSEPTSYEQYV. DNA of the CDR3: TGTGCCAGCAGTGAGCCTACCTCCTACGAGCAGTACGTC.

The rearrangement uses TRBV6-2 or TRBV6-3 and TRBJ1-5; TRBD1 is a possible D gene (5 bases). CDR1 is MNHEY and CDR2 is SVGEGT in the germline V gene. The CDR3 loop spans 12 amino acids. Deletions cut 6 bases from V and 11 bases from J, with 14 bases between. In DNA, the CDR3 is TGTGCCAGCAGCCGCTCGGGGGGAACCCAGCATTTT. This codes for CASSRSGGTQHF.

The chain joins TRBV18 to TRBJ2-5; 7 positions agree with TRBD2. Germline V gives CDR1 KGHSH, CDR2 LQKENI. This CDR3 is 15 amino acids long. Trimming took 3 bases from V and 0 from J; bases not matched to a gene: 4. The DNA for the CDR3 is TGTGCCAGCTCACCGCCGGGACTAAACCAAGAGACCCAGTACTTC. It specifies CASSPPGLNQETQYF.

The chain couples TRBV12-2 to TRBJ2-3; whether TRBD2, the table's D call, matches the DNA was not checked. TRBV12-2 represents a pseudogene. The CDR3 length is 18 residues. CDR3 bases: TGTGCAAGTCGCTTAGCGGAGGGGGGGCTCGGGTTTTCGGATACGCAGTATTTT. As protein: CASRLAEGGLGFSDTQYF.

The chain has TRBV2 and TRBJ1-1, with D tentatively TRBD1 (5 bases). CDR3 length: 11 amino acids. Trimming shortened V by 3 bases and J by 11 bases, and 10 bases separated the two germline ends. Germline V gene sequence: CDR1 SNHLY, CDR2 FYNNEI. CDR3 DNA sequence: TGTGCCAGCAGTGACGGGGGAATTGCTTTCTTT. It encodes CASSDGGIAFF.

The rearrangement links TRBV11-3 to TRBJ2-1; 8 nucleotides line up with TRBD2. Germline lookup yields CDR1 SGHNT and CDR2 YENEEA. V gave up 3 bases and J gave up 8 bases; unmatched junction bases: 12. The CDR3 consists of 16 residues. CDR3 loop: CASSFGGDSFLHEQFF. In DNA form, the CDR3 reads TGTGCCAGCAGCTTCGGGGGGGACTCCTTTCTGCATGAGCAGTTCTTC.

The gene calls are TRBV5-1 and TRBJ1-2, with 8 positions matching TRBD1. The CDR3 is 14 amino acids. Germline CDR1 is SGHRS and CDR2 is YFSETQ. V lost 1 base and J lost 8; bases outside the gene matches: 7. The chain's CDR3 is CASSLYAGGTGYTF. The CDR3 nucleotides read TGCGCCAGCAGCTTGTACGCAGGGGGCACAGGCTACACCTTC.